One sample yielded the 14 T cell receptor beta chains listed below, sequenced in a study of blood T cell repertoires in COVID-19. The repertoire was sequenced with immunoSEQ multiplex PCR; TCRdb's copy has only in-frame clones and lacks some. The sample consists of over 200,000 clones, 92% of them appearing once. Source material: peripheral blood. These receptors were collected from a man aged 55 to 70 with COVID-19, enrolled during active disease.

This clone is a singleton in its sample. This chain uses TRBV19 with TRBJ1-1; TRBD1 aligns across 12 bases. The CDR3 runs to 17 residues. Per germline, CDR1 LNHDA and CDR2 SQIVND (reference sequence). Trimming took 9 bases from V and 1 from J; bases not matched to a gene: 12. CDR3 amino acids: CASGDRGRTARNTEAFF. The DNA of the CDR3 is TGTGCCAGCGGGGACAGGGGGCGTACTGCCCGGAACACTGAAGCTTTCTTT.

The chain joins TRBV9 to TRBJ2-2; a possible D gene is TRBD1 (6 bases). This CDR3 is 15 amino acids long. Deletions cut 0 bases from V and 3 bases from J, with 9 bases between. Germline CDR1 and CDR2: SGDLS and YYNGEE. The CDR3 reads CASSVVAGDTGELFF. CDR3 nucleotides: TGTGCCAGCAGCGTAGTAGCAGGGGACACCGGGGAGCTGTTTTTT.

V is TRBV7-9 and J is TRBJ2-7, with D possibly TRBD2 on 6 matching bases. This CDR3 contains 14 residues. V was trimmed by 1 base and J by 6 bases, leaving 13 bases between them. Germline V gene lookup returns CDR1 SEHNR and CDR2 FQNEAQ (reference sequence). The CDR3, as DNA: TGTGCCAGCAGCTTAGTCTTCTCCGGGGGCGAGCAGTACTTC. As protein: CASSLVFSGGEQYF.

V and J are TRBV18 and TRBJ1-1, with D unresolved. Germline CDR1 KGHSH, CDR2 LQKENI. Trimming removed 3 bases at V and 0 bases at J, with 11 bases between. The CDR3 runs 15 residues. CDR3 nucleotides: TGTGCCAGCTCACCGAACAGAGGGATGAACACTGAAGCTTTCTTT. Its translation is CASSPNRGMNTEAFF. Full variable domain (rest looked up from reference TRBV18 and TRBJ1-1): NAGVMQNPRHLVRRRGQEARLRCSPMKGHSHVYWYRQLPEEGLKFMVYLQKENIIDESGMPKERFSAEFPKEGPSILRIQQVVRGDSAAYFCASSPNRGMNTEAFFGQGTRLTVV.

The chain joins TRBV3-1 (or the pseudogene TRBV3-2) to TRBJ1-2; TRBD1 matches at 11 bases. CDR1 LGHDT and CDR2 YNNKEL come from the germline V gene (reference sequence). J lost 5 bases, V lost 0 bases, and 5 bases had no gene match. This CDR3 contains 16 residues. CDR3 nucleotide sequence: TGTGCCAGCAGCCAAGATTGGGACAGGGGGAGGTATGGCTACACCTTC. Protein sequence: CASSQDWDRGRYGYTF.

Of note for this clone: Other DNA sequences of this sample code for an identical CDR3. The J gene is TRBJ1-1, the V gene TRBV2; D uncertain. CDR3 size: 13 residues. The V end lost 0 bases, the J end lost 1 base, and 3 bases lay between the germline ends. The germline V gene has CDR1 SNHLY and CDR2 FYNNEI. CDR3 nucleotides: TGTGCCAGCAGTGAAGCCAGGAACACTGAAGCTTTCTTT. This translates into CASSEARNTEAFF.

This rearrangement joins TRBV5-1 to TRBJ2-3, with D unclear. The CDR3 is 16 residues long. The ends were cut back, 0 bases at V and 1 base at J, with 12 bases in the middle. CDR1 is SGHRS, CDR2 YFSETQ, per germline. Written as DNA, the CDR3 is TGCGCCAGCAGCTTGGAGGCCGTCCGGGGCACAGATACGCAGTATTTT. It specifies CASSLEAVRGTDTQYF.

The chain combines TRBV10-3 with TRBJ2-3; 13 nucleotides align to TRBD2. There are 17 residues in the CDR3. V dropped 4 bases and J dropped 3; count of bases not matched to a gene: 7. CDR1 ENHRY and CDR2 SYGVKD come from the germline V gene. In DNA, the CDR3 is TGTGCCATCAGTGGGACTAGCGGGAGAGGAGGTACAGATACGCAGTATTTT. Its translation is CAISGTSGRGGTDTQYF.

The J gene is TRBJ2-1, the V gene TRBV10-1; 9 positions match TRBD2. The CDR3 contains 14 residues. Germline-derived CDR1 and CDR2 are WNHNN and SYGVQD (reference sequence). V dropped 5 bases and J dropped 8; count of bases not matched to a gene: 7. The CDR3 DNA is TGCGCCAGCAGTTCGAGCGGGAGGTTCGATGAGCAGTTCTTC. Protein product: CASSSSGRFDEQFF.

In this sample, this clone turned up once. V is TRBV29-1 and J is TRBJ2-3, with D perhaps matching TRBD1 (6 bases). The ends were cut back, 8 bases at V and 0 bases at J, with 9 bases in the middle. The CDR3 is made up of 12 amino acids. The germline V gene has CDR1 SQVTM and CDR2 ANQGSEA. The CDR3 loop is CSMDSSTDTQYF. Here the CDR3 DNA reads TGCAGCATGGACAGCAGCACAGATACGCAGTATTTT.

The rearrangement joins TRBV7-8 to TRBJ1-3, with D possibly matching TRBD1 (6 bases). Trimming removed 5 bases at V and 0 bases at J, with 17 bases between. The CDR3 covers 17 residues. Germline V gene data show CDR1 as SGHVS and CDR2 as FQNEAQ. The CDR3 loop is CASSAYRESYSGNTIYF. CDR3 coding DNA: TGTGCCAGCAGCGCATACAGGGAAAGCTACTCTGGAAACACCATATATTTT.

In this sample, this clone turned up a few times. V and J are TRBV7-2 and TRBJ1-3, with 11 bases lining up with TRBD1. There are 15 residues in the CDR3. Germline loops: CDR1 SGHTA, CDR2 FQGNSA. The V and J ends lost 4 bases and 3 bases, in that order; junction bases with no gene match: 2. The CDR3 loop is CASSSDRGLGNTIYF. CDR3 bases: TGTGCCAGCAGCTCGGACAGGGGGCTTGGAAACACCATATATTTT.

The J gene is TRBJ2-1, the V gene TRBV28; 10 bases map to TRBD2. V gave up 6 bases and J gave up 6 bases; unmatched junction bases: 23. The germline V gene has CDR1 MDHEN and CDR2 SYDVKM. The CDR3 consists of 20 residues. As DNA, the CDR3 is TGTGCCAGCAGCCCCCTAGACAGAGGCTGGGGGCTAGCGGGAGTCAATGAGCAGTTCTTC. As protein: CASSPLDRGWGLAGVNEQFF. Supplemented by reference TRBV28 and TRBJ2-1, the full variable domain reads DVKVTQSSRYLVKRTGEKVFLECVQDMDHENMFWYRQDPGLGLRLIYFSYDVKMKEKGDIPEGYSVSREKKERFSLILESASTNQTSMYLCASSPLDRGWGLAGVNEQFFGPGTRLTVL.

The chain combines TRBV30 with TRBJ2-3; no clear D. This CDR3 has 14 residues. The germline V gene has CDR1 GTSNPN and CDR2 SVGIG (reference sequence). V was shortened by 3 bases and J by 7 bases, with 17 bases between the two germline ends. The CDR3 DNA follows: TGTGCCTGGAGCCTAAAGTCCCCACCTTATACGCAGTATTTT. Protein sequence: CAWSLKSPPYTQYF.